The 26 T cell receptor beta chains listed next were all sequenced from one sample in a study of CD8+ T cells in alopecia areata. Stated treatment: oral pan-JAK inhibitor, 5-10 mg twice daily. Punch biopsies of lesional scalp, plus peripheral blood, were taken from alopecia areata patients. After isolation, RNA underwent reverse transcription to generate cDNA as the sequencing template. Generated by immunoSEQ multiplex PCR, the TCRdb table keeps only in-frame clones and is missing some. The top ten hold over 7% of the sample, which has approximately 18,000 clones, 50% to 70% seen once. Sample: skin, taken at week 4, from a patient treated with tofacitinib. Receptors were obtained from a human donor with alopecia areata.

This sequence joins TRBV1 and TRBJ2-3. TRBV1 represents a pseudogene. CDR3 length equals 17 residues. The CDR3 DNA reads as TGCACCAGCAGCCAACTCCGGGACCAAAGCTTGGGAGATACGCAGTATTTT. It encodes CTSSQLRDQSLGDTQYF.

The chain carries TRBV4-1 and TRBJ1-2; 9 bases line up with TRBD1. Trimming took 3 bases from V and 6 from J; bases not matched to a gene: 2. Germline-derived CDR1 and CDR2 are MGHRA and YSYEKL. This CDR3 is 13 amino acids long. CDR3 amino acids: CASSQWTGDGYTF. CDR3 nucleotides: TGCGCCAGCAGCCAGTGGACAGGGGATGGCTACACCTTC.

This clone was recorded once. The chain uses TRBV4-3 and TRBJ2-1; 10 nucleotides agree with TRBD1. V was clipped by 5 bases and J by 1 base; unmatched bases: 5. The germline CDR1 and CDR2 sequences are LGHNA and YSLEER. The CDR3 contains 16 residues. This CDR3 is CASSAWDRGSYNEQFF. Written as DNA, the CDR3 is TGCGCCAGCAGCGCCTGGGACAGGGGATCCTACAATGAGCAGTTCTTC.

The chain is built from TRBV4-1 and TRBJ2-6, with D perhaps being TRBD1 or TRBD2 (5 bases each). The CDR3 runs to 18 residues. Germline CDR1 is MGHRA and CDR2 is YSYEKL. V lost 0 bases, J lost 0 bases, and 12 bases lay in between. The CDR3 nucleotides are TGCGCCAGCAGCCAAGACCGGGGACCCTACTCTGGGGCCAACGTCCTGACTTTC. This translates into CASSQDRGPYSGANVLTF.

The chain has TRBV30 and TRBJ2-5; D gene unclear. The J call may be in error: the DNA end matches TRBJ2-7 better. The CDR3 is 11 residues long. Per germline, CDR1 GTSNPN and CDR2 SVGIG (reference sequence). CDR3 residues: CAWSFETEQYF. CDR3 DNA sequence: TGTGCCTGGAGTTTTGAGACCGAGCAGTACTTC.

This clone was observed once. The genes are TRBV6-6 and TRBJ2-3; no firm D call. Trimming removed 4 bases at V and 7 bases at J, with 15 bases between. From germline, CDR1 is MNHNY and CDR2 SVGAGI (reference sequence). This CDR3 contains 14 residues. CDR3 loop: CASSLPGFSNTQYF. CDR3 sequence (DNA): TGTGCCAGCAGTTTACCCGGGTTTTCTAATACGCAGTATTTT.

This chain uses TRBV20-1 with TRBJ2-7, with 7 bases fitting TRBD2. The V segment lost 5 bases and the J segment 3 bases; nucleotides outside the gene matches: 1. Germline V gene sequence: CDR1 DFQATT, CDR2 SNEGSKA (reference sequence). CDR3 size: 11 residues. The CDR3: CSARDYYEQYF. As DNA, the CDR3 is TGCAGTGCTCGGGACTACTACGAGCAGTACTTC.

The chain carries TRBV29-1 and TRBJ2-7; TRBD1 matches at 8 bases. The V segment lost 6 bases and the J segment 7 bases; nucleotides outside the gene matches: 2. CDR1 is SQVTM and CDR2 is ANQGSEA in the germline V gene. This CDR3 is 10 amino acids long. CDR3 residues: CSVDRGEQYF. CDR3 coding DNA: TGCAGCGTCGACAGGGGTGAGCAGTACTTC.

The chain joins TRBV6-1 to TRBJ1-4; 7 bases line up with TRBD1. V shed 6 bases and J 7 bases; nucleotides not matched to a gene: 8. Germline V gene lookup returns CDR1 MNHNS and CDR2 SASEGT. CDR3 length: 14 residues. The CDR3 spells CASSYRGWGEKLFF. The CDR3 DNA is TGTGCCAGCAGCTACAGGGGCTGGGGTGAAAAACTGTTTTTT.

This clone was observed a few times. The CDR3 DNA follows: TGTGCCAGCAGCCATGAACTTGGAGTACGCACAGATACGCAGTATTTT. It codes for CASSHELGVRTDTQYF. The gene calls are TRBV14 and TRBJ2-3; the D is unclear. The CDR3 contains 16 residues. Germline-derived CDR1 and CDR2 are SGHDN and FVKESK. The germline V and J ends were trimmed by 3 bases and 1 base, with 14 bases remaining between them.

The chain carries TRBV19 and TRBJ1-5, with D perhaps TRBD1 (6 bases). The CDR3 runs to 13 residues. Trimming shortened V by 7 bases and J by 9 bases, and 16 bases separated the two germline ends. Germline CDR1 is LNHDA and CDR2 is SQIVND (reference sequence). The CDR3 loop reads CASTADRQGPQHF. For the CDR3, the DNA is TGTGCCAGTACTGCGGACAGACAAGGGCCCCAGCATTTT. The complete variable domain, with remaining parts taken from reference TRBV19 and TRBJ1-5, reads DGGITQSPKYLFRKEGQNVTLSCEQNLNHDAMYWYRQDPGQGLRLIYYSQIVNDFQKGDIAEGYSVSREKKESFPLTVTSAQKNPTAFYLCASTADRQGPQHFGDGTRLSIL.

The chain recombines TRBV4-3 with TRBJ1-2, with unresolved D. Trimming stripped 1 base from V and 2 bases from J, with 14 bases between. Germline loops: CDR1 LGHNA, CDR2 YSLEER. The CDR3 is 16 residues long. In DNA form, the CDR3 reads TGCGCCAGCAGCCAAGCCCTCTCGGGGAAAAACTATGGCTACACCTTC. Its translation is CASSQALSGKNYGYTF.

The chain employs TRBV27 and TRBJ2-3; no reliable D call. The CDR3 contains 14 residues. Trimming stripped 5 bases from V and 6 bases from J, with 15 bases between. Germline V gene sequence: CDR1 MNHEY, CDR2 SMNVEV (reference sequence). The CDR3: CASSPLTLRDTQYF. In DNA form, the CDR3 reads TGTGCCAGCAGTCCTTTAACTTTAAGGGATACGCAGTATTTT.

The table lists this clone with a count of one. The chain links TRBV29-1 to TRBJ1-1; perhaps TRBD1 as D (6 bases). Germline loops: CDR1 SQVTM, CDR2 ANQGSEA. The V end lost 6 bases, the J end lost 5 bases, and 16 bases lay between the germline ends. This CDR3 spans 13 amino acids. DNA of the CDR3: TGCAGCGTAGATCCAGGGGTAGGGACTGAAGCTTTCTTT. Translating it yields CSVDPGVGTEAFF.

V gene TRBV7-8 combines with J gene TRBJ2-1; D remains unclear. The CDR3 spans 15 residues. Germline-derived CDR1 and CDR2 are SGHVS and FQNEAQ. V was shortened by 1 base and J by 1 base, with 8 bases between the two germline ends. The CDR3 region is CASSLGGKSYNEQFF. The CDR3, as DNA: TGTGCCAGCAGCTTAGGTGGGAAATCCTACAATGAGCAGTTCTTC. Filled out from reference TRBV7-8 and TRBJ2-1, the complete variable domain reads GAGVSQSPRYKVAKRGQDVALRCDPISGHVSLFWYQQALGQGPEFLTYFQNEAQLDKSGLPSDRFFAERPEGSVSTLKIQRTQQEDSAVYLCASSLGGKSYNEQFFGPGTRLTVL.

The CDR3 sequence: CATSRPLRGLSTDTQYF. In DNA form, the CDR3 reads TGTGCCACCAGCAGACCCCTCCGGGGGCTTAGCACAGATACGCAGTATTTT. The V and J genes are TRBV15 and TRBJ2-3; D may correspond to TRBD1 or TRBD2 (6 bases each). The V gene's germline CDR1 is LNHNV and CDR2 YYDKDF (reference sequence). CDR3 size: 17 residues. The V and J ends lost 2 bases and 0 bases respectively, with 15 bases between them. Supplemented by reference TRBV15 and TRBJ2-3, the full variable domain reads DAMVIQNPRYQVTQFGKPVTLSCSQTLNHNVMYWYQQKSSQAPKLLFHYYDKDFNNEADTPDNFQSRRPNTSFCFLDIRSPGLGDTAMYLCATSRPLRGLSTDTQYFGPGTRLTVL.

By share, this clone counts as medium-sized. The chain employs TRBV13 and TRBJ2-2, with 9 bases aligning to TRBD2. The CDR3 extends over 16 amino acids. The V gene's germline CDR1 is PRHDT and CDR2 FYEKMQ (reference sequence). V lost 5 bases and J lost 6; bases outside the gene matches: 10. The CDR3 here is CASSQNSGTSPGELFF. The CDR3 coding sequence is TGTGCCAGCAGCCAGAACTCCGGGACTAGCCCCGGGGAGCTGTTTTTT.

This clone was detected a few times. V and J are TRBV4-3 and TRBJ2-5; TRBD2 is a possible D gene (5 bases). V was shortened by 0 bases and J by 1 base, with 9 bases between the two germline ends. Germline V CDR1 and CDR2: LGHNA, YSLEER. This CDR3 has 15 amino acids. The CDR3 loop reads CASSQEWLAQETQYF. The CDR3 DNA follows: TGCGCCAGCAGCCAAGAATGGCTAGCCCAAGAGACCCAGTACTTC.

This clone was counted only a few times. Other DNA sequences within the sample encode an identical CDR3. The chain employs TRBV6-5 and TRBJ1-5, with no clear D. The V and J ends lost 2 bases and 6 bases respectively, with 8 bases between them. The CDR3 totals 13 residues. Germline assignment: CDR1 MNHEY and CDR2 SVGAGI. The CDR3 DNA reads TGTGCCAGCAGTTACGGGATGGGTCAGCCCCAGCATTTT. This codes for CASSYGMGQPQHF.

The chain carries TRBV19 and TRBJ1-1, with TRBD1 matching over 7 bases. The CDR3 length is 14 residues. The V gene end was trimmed by 9 bases and the J gene end by 3 bases; junction bases not matched to a gene: 10. Germline CDR1 reads LNHDA; CDR2 reads SQIVND (reference sequence). CDR3 sequence: CASNDPGGDTEAFF. In nucleotides, the CDR3 is TGTGCCAGCAATGACCCAGGGGGGGACACTGAAGCTTTCTTT.

This chain links TRBV6-5 with TRBJ1-1, with D unresolved. Deletions cut 10 bases from V and 1 base from J, with 16 bases between. The CDR3 totals 14 residues. Germline assignment: CDR1 MNHEY and CDR2 SVGAGI. CDR3 residues: CATGASGKNTEAFF. CDR3 coding DNA: TGTGCCACCGGCGCATCGGGGAAGAACACTGAAGCTTTCTTT.

The rearrangement joins TRBV18 to TRBJ2-2; D assignment may be TRBD1 or TRBD2 (5 bases each). The V end lost 3 bases, the J end lost 4 bases, and 12 bases lay between the germline ends. The germline gives CDR1 KGHSH, CDR2 LQKENI. The CDR3 loop spans 15 amino acids. DNA for the CDR3: TGTGCCAGCTCACCGGGACGTCGATCCACCGGGGAGCTGTTTTTT. This codes for CASSPGRRSTGELFF. The whole variable domain, remainder taken from reference TRBV18 and TRBJ2-2, is NAGVMQNPRHLVRRRGQEARLRCSPMKGHSHVYWYRQLPEEGLKFMVYLQKENIIDESGMPKERFSAEFPKEGPSILRIQQVVRGDSAAYFCASSPGRRSTGELFFGEGSRLTVL.

CDR3 DNA: TGCAGCGTTGATGGGCCCGGAAACACTGAAGCTTTCTTT. Its translation: CSVDGPGNTEAFF. This chain links TRBV29-1 with TRBJ1-1; D call uncertain. CDR3 length: 13 residues. Germline CDR1 and CDR2: SQVTM and ANQGSEA. The V gene lost 3 bases and the J gene lost 2 bases, with 10 bases spanning the gap.

The table lists this clone with a few counts. This sequence joins TRBV10-3 and TRBJ2-3; maybe TRBD2 (6 bases). V was trimmed by 3 bases and J by 8 bases, leaving 21 bases between them. The germline CDR1 and CDR2 sequences are ENHRY and SYGVKD. The CDR3 totals 16 residues. DNA of the CDR3: TGTGCCATCAGTGATCCGGGACTTTCCTCCCCCGGTACGCAGTATTTT. It codes for CAISDPGLSSPGTQYF.

In this sample, this clone turned up once. The chain combines TRBV6-1 with TRBJ2-7, with D perhaps matching TRBD1 (5 bases). CDR3 length: 16 amino acids. The germline V and J ends were trimmed by 1 base and 2 bases, with 15 bases remaining between them. Germline values: CDR1 MNHNS, CDR2 SASEGT. CDR3: CASSEGSAGSPYEQYF. CDR3 sequence (DNA): TGTGCCAGCAGTGAAGGGTCGGCAGGGTCCCCCTACGAGCAGTACTTC.

The genes are TRBV5-1 and TRBJ1-3; D gene ambiguous. Looked up from germline, CDR1 is SGHRS and CDR2 is YFSETQ. This CDR3 region has 15 residues. The germline V and J ends were trimmed by 2 bases and 0 bases, with 9 bases remaining between them. The CDR3 DNA reads TGCGCCAGCAGCTTTGGTGGAACCTCTGGAAACACCATATATTTT. It encodes CASSFGGTSGNTIYF. The entire variable domain, with the rest obtained from reference TRBV5-1 and TRBJ1-3, is as follows: KAGVTQTPRYLIKTRGQQVTLSCSPISGHRSVSWYQQTPGQGLQFLFEYFSETQRNKGNFPGRFSGRQFSNSRSEMNVSTLELGDSALYLCASSFGGTSGNTIYFGEGSWLTVV.